This T cell receptor beta chain was found in a study of blood T cell repertoires in COVID-19. Study-level information: The samples span acute and convalescent COVID-19 from the United States, Italy and Spain. Nucleic acid was either cDNA or gDNA, and it came from T cells, B-cell-depleted T cells, or PBMCs.

It was during active infection that Seattle patients were enrolled and then longitudinally followed. Methods used by the authors: Reference gene primer amplification yielded estimated nucleated cell counts. Measured with immunoSEQ multiplex PCR; TCRdb has only the in-frame clones, and not every one. Clone size and the V and J calls come from that table; the DNA yielded D and trimming. Of a few hundred thousand clones listed, approximately 87% are singletons. V lost 0 bases to trimming and J lost 6 bases, with 12 bases between them. The CDR3 is made up of 14 amino acids. The germline gives CDR1 SGHRS, CDR2 YFSETQ.

This chain links TRBV5-1 with TRBJ1-1; D gene uncertain. This receptor was identified in a woman aged 30 to 39 with COVID-19, enrolled during active disease. Sequenced sample: peripheral blood. The CDR3 protein is CASSLAVARPEAFF. The CDR3 region has the DNA TGCGCCAGCAGCTTGGCGGTAGCCCGCCCTGAAGCTTTCTTT.